The present T cell receptor beta chain was sequenced within a study of CD8+CD57+ T cells in acquired aplastic anemia. Study-level information: Sorting CD4+ and CD8+ cells gave DNA averaging 3.2 ug.

Notes on the study in general: The number of CD8+ CDR3 sequences shared by patients and controls was twenty-nine. The study found no significant CD8+ Simpson's diversity difference between patients and controls.

This clonotype has a count of ten or more. Its target is not known. The patients chosen for sequencing had shown expansion of CD8+CD57+ cells (detected by flow cytometry). As a group, the patients uniformly had severe acquired aplastic anemia. Investigators profiled TCR beta VDJ and CDR3 from genomic DNA template. Each CDR3 protein gets one entry after TCRdb re-called the reads with MiXCR. The sample yields hundreds of thousands of distinct CDR3 sequences, around 33% seen once. CDR1 is SGDLS, CDR2 YYNGEE, per germline. The CDR3 contains 14 residues. V was pared by 0 bases and J by 3 bases, with 8 bases between.

What was sequenced was sorted CD4+, CD8+, or CD8+CD57+ T cells (not recorded which) from PBMCs. V usage is TRBV9 and J usage is TRBJ2-3; D not resolved. The sequence was obtained from a human donor with aplastic anemia. CDR3 DNA sequence: TGTGCCAGCAGCGTAGGATTGGTGACAGATACGCAGTATTTT. Encoded protein: CASSVGLVTDTQYF.